The T cell receptor beta chain described here comes from a study of regulatory T cells in long-lasting Graves disease. Findings and caveats of the study: What was studied was peripheral blood only, and not thyroid tissue.

This clonotype was detected only once. Its antigen is currently unknown. iRepertoire HTBI primers and Arm-PCR of CDR3 regions built TCR beta libraries. TCRdb reanalysed the multiplex PCR reads using MiXCR and keeps one entry per CDR3 protein. This sample yields about 470,000 distinct CDR3 sequences, of which more than 12% are seen a single time; over 15% belongs to the top ten. Time point given: newly diagnosed GD, antithyroid drugs for less than 3 months. Making the TCR library involved RNA that had been extracted from PBMCs. Germline CDR1 LNHDA, CDR2 SQIVND (reference sequence). The CDR3 consists of 16 residues. With 1 base clipped from V and 3 bases from J, the junction kept 9 bases outside the gene matches. These data were also filed under a second study, of T cells in Graves' hyperthyroidism and ophthalmopathy.

J is TRBJ2-7 and V is TRBV19, with 7 positions matching TRBD1. The sequenced sample was peripheral blood mononuclear cells (PBMCs), obtained at new diagnosis, from a patient treated with antithyroid drugs. The clonotype comes from a woman aged 25 to 39 with Graves disease. CDR3 region: CASSIAARQGVYEQYF. CDR3 DNA sequence: TGTGCCAGTAGTATAGCCGCCCGACAGGGAGTCTACGAGCAGTACTTC.